This T cell receptor (beta chain) was found in a study of vaccination and CD4 T cells after COVID-19. This clonotype is a singleton in its sample. Antigen specificity is unknown. Stated treatment: approximately 11-day PBMC culture with coronavirus spike peptide pools or control peptides (ViraFEST assay). An Oncomine TCR Beta short-read assay was used to sequence the DNA from cultured CD4+ T cells. TCRdb recomputed calls from the PCR reads with MiXCR, one row per CDR3 protein. The sample has fewer than 20,000 distinct CDR3 sequences; around 47% are singletons. The receptor was derived from a human donor who had recovered from COVID-19. Specimen: CD4+ T cells from blood, cultured in vitro, collected before SARS-CoV-2 vaccination.

CDR3 coding DNA: TGTGCCAGCAGCGCCGGGACAAACACAGATACGCAGTATTTT. Protein sequence: CASSAGTNTDTQYF. The chain joins TRBV7-9 to TRBJ2-3, with D perhaps matching TRBD1 (6 bases). V lost 5 bases and J 2 bases, leaving 11 bases between the germline ends. This CDR3 is 14 amino acids long. The germline gives CDR1 SEHNR, CDR2 FQNEAQ (reference sequence).